One T cell receptor (beta chain) is described in this entry. This entry comes from a study of siplizumab effects on memory and regulatory T cells. Germline V CDR1 and CDR2: LGHNA, YNFKEQ. The CDR3 is 14 amino acids. V dropped 1 base and J dropped 6 bases, with 10 bases sitting between them. The repertoire was sequenced with immunoSEQ multiplex PCR; TCRdb's copy has only in-frame clones and lacks some. Of around 100,000 clones listed, around 90% are singletons. The chain employs TRBV4-2 and TRBJ1-5; tentative D call: TRBD1 (5 bases). Material: non-Treg CD4+ T cells sorted from blood. The origin of this receptor is a human donor in good health. In nucleotides, the CDR3 is TGTGCCAGCAGCCAAGTTGGGGACTCTCAGCCCCAGCATTTT. Its translation: CASSQVGDSQPQHF.